These 19 T cell receptor beta chains share one sample of origin, sequenced in a study of T cell repertoires in cytomegalovirus infection. One entry per CDR3 protein, called by TCRdb with MiXCR from the reads. This sample has around 230,000 distinct CDR3 sequences; about 38% occur once, and the top ten carry approximately 60%. What these receptors recognize is not known. The starting material was CD8+ T cells from cultured PBMCs, obtained from culture after CMV antigen stimulation. Receptors originate from a human donor in good health (CMV status not recorded). Some clones in this sample may be carry-over from other donors' samples.

The V call is TRBV9, the J call TRBJ2-1; 13 nucleotides match TRBD2. Germline lookup yields CDR1 SGDLS and CDR2 YYNGEE. Trimming removed 3 bases from V and 4 bases from J; junction bases left unmatched: 13. CDR3 size: 19 residues. In DNA form, the CDR3 reads TGTGCCAGCAGCGCCTCAGGACTAGCGGGAGCGGGAGGTTACAATGAGCAGTTCTTC. This gives the protein CASSASGLAGAGGYNEQFF.

V usage is TRBV7-8 and J usage is TRBJ2-3; D is unclear. V lost 5 bases and J 5 bases, leaving 11 bases between the germline ends. The CDR3 is 13 amino acids. The germline V gene has CDR1 SGHVS and CDR2 FQNEAQ. The CDR3, as DNA: TGTGCCAGCAGCCCCGATTCGGGAGATACGCAGTATTTT. Translating it yields CASSPDSGDTQYF.

A few counts support this clonotype. The J gene is TRBJ1-1, the V gene TRBV19, with 7 bases that match TRBD1. Looked up from germline, CDR1 is LNHDA and CDR2 is SQIVND (reference sequence). Trimming removed 6 bases from V and 0 bases from J; junction bases left unmatched: 13. The CDR3 is 17 residues long. The CDR3, as DNA: TGTGCCAGTAGCCCAAAAGTGTTGGGACAGATGAACACTGAAGCTTTCTTT. Its translation: CASSPKVLGQMNTEAFF.

This chain connects TRBV10-3 to TRBJ2-2, with D perhaps TRBD1 (5 bases). The germline V gene encodes CDR1 ENHRY and CDR2 SYGVKD. Trimming shortened V by 10 bases and J by 5 bases, and 14 bases separated the two germline ends. This CDR3 has 13 amino acids. The CDR3 spells CATLDSETGELFF. DNA of the CDR3: TGTGCCACCCTAGACAGCGAAACCGGGGAGCTGTTTTTT.

The V call is TRBV7-6, the J call TRBJ2-1; the D is unclear. This CDR3 is 16 amino acids long. The germline V and J ends were trimmed by 1 base and 0 bases, with 10 bases remaining between them. The V gene's germline CDR1 is SGHVS and CDR2 FNYEAQ. The CDR3 sequence is CASSLDPKGSYNEQFF. The CDR3 DNA sequence: TGTGCCAGCAGCTTAGACCCGAAGGGCTCCTACAATGAGCAGTTCTTC.

This clonotype was found a few times. This CDR3 reads CASSLGGRIGLSSGNTIYF. DNA of the CDR3: TGCGCCAGCAGCTTGGGGGGGAGAATCGGTCTCAGCTCTGGAAACACCATATATTTT. This rearrangement joins TRBV5-1 to TRBJ1-3; D possibly corresponds to TRBD1 (5 bases). The germline V gene has CDR1 SGHRS and CDR2 YFSETQ. The V end was cut by 0 bases, the J end by 0 bases, with 19 bases between. CDR3 length: 19 residues.

The chain recombines TRBV6-5 with TRBJ2-7, with 7 bases fitting TRBD1. J lost 0 bases, V lost 4 bases, and 9 bases had no gene match. This CDR3 has 16 residues. The germline V gene has CDR1 MNHEY and CDR2 SVGAGI. Here the CDR3 reads CASSSSVGTVSYEQYF. The CDR3 DNA is TGTGCCAGCAGTTCCAGTGTCGGGACAGTCTCCTACGAGCAGTACTTC.

This clonotype was seen many times. The chain links TRBV7-8 to TRBJ2-5; D unclear. CDR3 length equals 15 residues. Germline V gene data show CDR1 as SGHVS and CDR2 as FQNEAQ. V was clipped by 5 bases and J by 4 bases, with 17 bases between them. The CDR3 is CASSPLDTAVETQYF. In nucleotides, the CDR3 is TGTGCCAGCAGCCCCCTCGACACGGCAGTAGAGACCCAGTACTTC.

The rearrangement uses TRBV28 and TRBJ2-1; TRBD1 or TRBD2 may be the D gene (5 bases each). This CDR3 spans 17 amino acids. Trimming cost V 3 bases and J 5 bases, with 20 bases left between them. CDR1 is MDHEN, CDR2 SYDVKM, per germline. The CDR3 DNA reads as TGTGCCAGCAGTTTCCCGGTGGGGGATCAAGACCACAATGAGCAGTTCTTC. Its protein is CASSFPVGDQDHNEQFF.

There are a few counts of this clonotype. The chain is built from TRBV6-5 and TRBJ2-6; D call uncertain. The CDR3 is made up of 13 amino acids. Germline CDR1 reads MNHEY; CDR2 reads SVGAGI. Between the trimmed V and J ends, which lost 7 bases and 1 base, there was a span of 5 bases. CDR3 bases: TGTGCCAGCATCAAATCTGGGGCCAACGTCCTGACTTTC. This translates into CASIKSGANVLTF.

A note on this clonotype: This may be a read error, as it is one base from a much larger clone. The V call is TRBV7-2, the J call TRBJ2-3; 15 bases line up with TRBD2. The CDR3 sequence is 17 residues long. CDR1 and CDR2 (germline): SGHTA, FQGNSA. The CDR3 here is CASSFGLAGGLRDTPYF. CDR3 DNA sequence: TGTGCCAGCAGCTTCGGACTAGCGGGGGGGCTTAGGGATACGCCGTATTTT.

This clonotype was counted a few times. CDR3 nucleotides: TGCGCCATCCAGACGGGGGGATTATACAATGAGCAGTTCTTC. Its protein product is CAIQTGGLYNEQFF. The V call is TRBV10-1, the J call TRBJ2-1, with TRBD2 matching 7 bases. This CDR3 is 14 amino acids long. Germline V gene sequence: CDR1 WNHNN, CDR2 SYGVQD (reference sequence). After removal of 10 bases from V and 4 bases from J, the junction contained 10 bases not matched to a gene.

The chain is built from TRBV14 and TRBJ2-1, with TRBD1 matching 9 bases. The ends lost 5 bases at V and 6 bases at J; junction bases unmatched: 5. The CDR3 has 14 amino acids. Germline CDR1 SGHDN, CDR2 FVKESK. CDR3 region: CASSTGTGTNEQFF. The CDR3 DNA reads TGTGCCAGCAGCACCGGGACAGGGACCAATGAGCAGTTCTTC.

This clonotype has a handful of counts. The rearrangement joins TRBV12-3 or TRBV12-4 to TRBJ1-1, with a weak D call TRBD1 (5 bases). The CDR3 is 12 residues long. The V end lost 10 bases, the J end lost 7 bases, and 16 bases lay between the germline ends. The chain's CDR3 is CAILEGTYEAFF. The CDR3 DNA follows: TGTGCCATCCTGGAGGGGACCTATGAAGCTTTCTTT.

This chain's CDR3 is CARSRGTIGPKTGELFF. The DNA for the CDR3 is TGTGCCAGAAGCAGAGGGACTATCGGGCCTAAAACCGGGGAGCTGTTTTTT. This chain connects TRBV7-8 to TRBJ2-2; 7 bases are shared with TRBD2. V shed 9 bases and J 5 bases; nucleotides not matched to a gene: 18. In germline, CDR1 is SGHVS, CDR2 FQNEAQ. This CDR3 comprises 17 residues.

This clonotype has a handful of counts. The chain joins TRBV7-8 to TRBJ1-1, with 9 bases that match TRBD1. CDR3 length: 15 residues. Germline V gives CDR1 SGHVS, CDR2 FQNEAQ. V gave up 8 bases and J gave up 4 bases; unmatched junction bases: 11. As DNA, the CDR3 is TGTGCCAGCCGGAACAACAGGGGGCGAAGCACTGAAGCTTTCTTT. This codes for CASRNNRGRSTEAFF.

This clonotype was counted many times. The rearrangement links TRBV23-1 to TRBJ1-5; D not certain. TRBV23-1 is treated as an ORF (open reading frame) with a function not yet certain. Between the trimmed V and J ends, which lost 0 bases and 6 bases, there was a span of 12 bases. The CDR3 spans 15 residues. The CDR3 nucleotides are TGCGCCAGCAGTCAATCGAGGGCGACTTGTCAGCCCCAGCATTTT. Translated: CASSQSRATCQPQHF.

The rearrangement joins TRBV20-1 to TRBJ1-1; D gene unclear. This CDR3 has 12 amino acids. CDR1 DFQATT and CDR2 SNEGSKA come from the germline V gene (reference sequence). V was trimmed by 0 bases and J by 4 bases, leaving 6 bases between them. The CDR3 loop reads CSARDPTTEAFF. The CDR3 region has the DNA TGCAGTGCTAGAGATCCGACCACTGAAGCTTTCTTT.

The chain is built from TRBV27 and TRBJ2-1; 7 positions agree with TRBD1. This CDR3 is built from 15 residues. The junction had 7 bases not matched to a gene; V was cut back by 5 bases and J by 3 bases. Per the germline V gene, CDR1 is MNHEY and CDR2 is SMNVEV (reference sequence). CDR3 bases: TGTGCCAGCAGTCCCACAGGGGATCGCTACAATGAGCAGTTCTTC. Protein sequence: CASSPTGDRYNEQFF.